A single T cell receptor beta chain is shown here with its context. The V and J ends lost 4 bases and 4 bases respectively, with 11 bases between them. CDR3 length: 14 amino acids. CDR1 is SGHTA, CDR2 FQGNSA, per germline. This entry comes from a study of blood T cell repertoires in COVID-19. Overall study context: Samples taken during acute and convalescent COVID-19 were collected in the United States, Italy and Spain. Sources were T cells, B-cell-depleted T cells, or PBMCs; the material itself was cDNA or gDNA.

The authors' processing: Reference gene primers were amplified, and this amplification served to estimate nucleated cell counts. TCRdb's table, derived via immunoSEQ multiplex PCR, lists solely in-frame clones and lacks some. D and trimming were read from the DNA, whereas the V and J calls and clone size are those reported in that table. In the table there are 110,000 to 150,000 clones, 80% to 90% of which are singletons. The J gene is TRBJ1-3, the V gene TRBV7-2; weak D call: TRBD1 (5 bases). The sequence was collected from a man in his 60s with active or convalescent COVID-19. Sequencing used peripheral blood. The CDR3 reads CASSSGTSGNTIYF. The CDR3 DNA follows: TGTGCCAGCAGCTCGGGGACTTCGGGAAACACCATATATTTT.